These 29 T cell receptor beta chains were sequenced from one sample in a study of control samples from healthy donors and cancer patients. Only in-frame clones appear in the TCRdb table, and some are missing; sequencing was by immunoSEQ multiplex PCR. The data hold roughly 100,000 clones, with 91% observed a single time. Sequenced material: blood. The receptors shown here come from a woman aged 25 to 45 in good health.

V and J are TRBV30 and TRBJ2-1, with 11 bases aligning to TRBD2. The CDR3 has 12 amino acids. Germline V gene data show CDR1 as GTSNPN and CDR2 as SVGIG (reference sequence). Unmatched junction bases numbered 3, after V lost 0 bases and J lost 14 bases. The DNA for the CDR3 is TGTGCCTGGAGTGTACTAGCGGGAGATAAGTTCTTC. This translates into CAWSVLAGDKFF.

This chain links TRBV19 with TRBJ2-6; weak D call: TRBD1 (6 bases). The CDR3 totals 17 residues. The germline CDR1 and CDR2 sequences are LNHDA and SQIVND (reference sequence). Trimming removed 6 bases from V and 1 base from J, with 16 bases in between. CDR3 DNA: TGTGCCAGTAGGTACAGGGCCCACGGTTCTGGGGCCAACGTCCTGACTTTC. It is translated as CASRYRAHGSGANVLTF.

The CDR3: CASSYRGSGNTIYF. The CDR3 nucleotides read TGTGCCAGCAGTTACAGGGGGTCTGGAAACACCATATATTTT. The rearrangement joins TRBV27 to TRBJ1-3, with 8 bases lining up with TRBD1. V dropped 4 bases and J dropped 1; count of bases not matched to a gene: 0. The germline gives CDR1 MNHEY, CDR2 SMNVEV (reference sequence). The CDR3 loop spans 14 amino acids.

The rearrangement uses TRBV11-2 and TRBJ1-3; D remains ambiguous. Germline V gene sequence: CDR1 SGHAT, CDR2 FQNNGV. The CDR3 runs to 16 residues. V was cut by 2 bases and J by 0 bases, with 11 bases left in between. CDR3 in DNA: TGTGCCAGCAGCTTACGACTCCAGAGCTCTGGAAACACCATATATTTT. Amino acids: CASSLRLQSSGNTIYF. The complete variable domain, with remaining parts taken from reference TRBV11-2 and TRBJ1-3, reads EAGVAQSPRYKIIEKRQSVAFWCNPISGHATLYWYQQILGQGPKLLIQFQNNGVVDDSQLPKDRFSAERLKGVDSTLKIQPAKLEDSAVYLCASSLRLQSSGNTIYFGEGSWLTVV.

The rearrangement uses TRBV6-5 and TRBJ1-4; 7 bases align to TRBD1. Trimming cost V 5 bases and J 8 bases; bases outside gene matches: 5. The germline gives CDR1 MNHEY, CDR2 SVGAGI. The CDR3 is 13 residues long. DNA for the CDR3: TGTGCCAGCAGTCTGACAGGGAGAGAAAAACTGTTTTTT. It encodes CASSLTGREKLFF.

The J gene is TRBJ1-4, the V gene TRBV27, with 10 bases fitting TRBD1. The CDR3 is 17 residues long. CDR1 is MNHEY and CDR2 is SMNVEV in the germline V gene (reference sequence). With 5 bases clipped from V and 5 bases from J, the junction kept 11 bases outside the gene matches. The CDR3 DNA is TGTGCCAGCAGTCCCCGGGACAGGGGACTCTCAAATGAAAAACTGTTTTTT. This translates into CASSPRDRGLSNEKLFF.

The chain has TRBV10-3 and TRBJ1-1; TRBD1 might be the D (6 bases). Germline CDR1 and CDR2: ENHRY and SYGVKD. Trimming stripped 7 bases from V and 3 bases from J, with 12 bases between. The CDR3 length is 13 residues. The CDR3 loop is CAINGGPDTEAFF. CDR3 in DNA: TGTGCCATCAACGGGGGCCCGGACACTGAAGCTTTCTTT.

The chain carries TRBV5-4 and TRBJ2-5, with 9 bases that match TRBD1. This CDR3 comprises 14 residues. Trimming took 0 bases from V and 3 from J; bases not matched to a gene: 0. Germline-derived CDR1 and CDR2 are SGHNT and YYREEE (reference sequence). DNA of the CDR3: TGTGCCAGCAGCTTGGGGACAGGGGAAGAGACCCAGTACTTC. It yields the protein CASSLGTGEETQYF.

This clone showed up just a few times. The chain is built from TRBV7-2 and TRBJ2-7; no clear D. V lost 2 bases to trimming and J lost 6 bases, with 14 bases between them. CDR3 length: 14 amino acids. The germline CDR1 and CDR2 sequences are SGHTA and FQGNSA. CDR3 nucleotide sequence: TGTGCCAGCAGCTTATCAGGTCTAACGGGCGAGCAGTACTTC. It yields the protein CASSLSGLTGEQYF.

Here the CDR3 reads CASSKLAGASTDTQYF. The CDR3 DNA reads TGTGCCAGCAGCAAACTAGCGGGGGCCAGCACAGATACGCAGTATTTT. This rearrangement joins TRBV3-1 (or the pseudogene TRBV3-2) to TRBJ2-3; TRBD2 matches 11 bases. The CDR3 runs to 16 residues. The germline V gene encodes CDR1 LGHDT and CDR2 YNNKEL (reference sequence). V lost 5 bases to trimming and J lost 0 bases; unmatched junction nucleotides: 4.

The CDR3 DNA sequence: TGTGCCAGCAGCATAAGCGGGAGCTCCTACAATGAGCAGTTCTTC. Translating gives CASSISGSSYNEQFF. The chain uses TRBV9 and TRBJ2-1; 8 nucleotides align to TRBD2. Germline V CDR1 and CDR2: SGDLS, YYNGEE. The CDR3 extends over 15 amino acids. V gave up 4 bases and J gave up 0 bases; unmatched junction bases: 3.

The V and J genes are TRBV30 and TRBJ2-1; 9 bases align to TRBD2. CDR1 and CDR2 (germline): GTSNPN, SVGIG (reference sequence). The CDR3 sequence is 13 residues long. V was pared by 5 bases and J by 5 bases, with 4 bases of the junction left unmatched. The CDR3 coding sequence is TGTGCCTGGGAGCGGGGGGCCAACAATGAGCAGTTCTTC. As protein: CAWERGANNEQFF.

The gene calls are TRBV4-1 and TRBJ2-2; TRBD1 might be the D (5 bases). The germline V gene has CDR1 MGHRA and CDR2 YSYEKL. This CDR3 region has 17 residues. V shed 5 bases and J shed 7 bases, with 23 bases lying between them. DNA for the CDR3: TGCGCCAGCAGCGCACCCGTTCGGACCAAGGGGCTCGGGGAGCTGTTTTTT. Translating gives CASSAPVRTKGLGELFF.

The rearrangement joins TRBV25-1 to TRBJ1-1, with unresolved D. The CDR3 sequence is 17 residues long. Germline-derived CDR1 and CDR2 are MGHDK and SYGVNS. Trimming left V 0 bases short and J 2 bases short, with 16 bases between. In nucleotides, the CDR3 is TGTGCCAGCAGTGAATATGGTACCGGGTATGGTAACACTGAAGCTTTCTTT. Protein: CASSEYGTGYGNTEAFF.

The genes are TRBV7-9 and TRBJ2-7; D may be TRBD1 (6 bases). V lost 5 bases, J lost 3 bases, and 8 bases lay in between. Germline values: CDR1 SEHNR, CDR2 FQNEAQ (reference sequence). The CDR3 extends over 12 amino acids. The CDR3 DNA sequence: TGTGCCAGCAGCCAGGACAGCTACGAGCAGTACTTC. This gives the protein CASSQDSYEQYF.

This clone has a handful of counts. The V call is TRBV10-2, the J call TRBJ2-1; D is undetermined. Germline loops: CDR1 WSHSY, CDR2 SAAADI. This CDR3 is 15 amino acids long. V lost 2 bases to trimming and J lost 0 bases, with 8 bases between them. CDR3 sequence (DNA): TGCGCCAGCAGTGAGAGATTGAGCTCCTACAATGAGCAGTTCTTC. This gives the protein CASSERLSSYNEQFF.

The gene calls are TRBV6-5 and TRBJ1-1; the match to TRBD1 covers 12 bases. V lost 0 bases, J lost 10 bases, and 9 bases stayed unmatched. This CDR3 is 16 amino acids long. Per germline, CDR1 MNHEY and CDR2 SVGAGI. Here the CDR3 DNA reads TGTGCCAGCAGTTACTCGGGACAGGGGGCGAATGGAAGAGCTTTCTTT. It encodes CASSYSGQGANGRAFF.

The genes are TRBV27 and TRBJ1-6, with D uncertain. The V end lost 7 bases, the J end lost 9 bases, and 19 bases lay between the germline ends. Germline V lookup: CDR1 MNHEY, CDR2 SMNVEV (reference sequence). This CDR3 is 15 amino acids long. CDR3 nucleotides: TGTGCCAGCACGGACGCGTGGGGAGCAGGTTCACCCCTCCACTTT. This sequence encodes CASTDAWGAGSPLHF.

The gene calls are TRBV4-1 and TRBJ1-4; D is undetermined. Per the germline V gene, CDR1 is MGHRA and CDR2 is YSYEKL. The V end was cut by 0 bases, the J end by 7 bases, with 15 bases between. The CDR3 is made up of 16 amino acids. CDR3 sequence (DNA): TGCGCCAGCAGCCAAGAATTGAGGGCGGGCGGTGAAAAACTGTTTTTT. Translated: CASSQELRAGGEKLFF.

This chain connects TRBV5-1 to TRBJ2-3; D possibly corresponds to TRBD2 (6 bases). The germline CDR1 and CDR2 sequences are SGHRS and YFSETQ. Trimming took off 1 base at V and 1 base at J, with 10 bases between the two ends. The CDR3 has 15 residues. CDR3 amino acids: CASSLRGGGTDTQYF. CDR3 nucleotide sequence: TGCGCCAGCAGCTTGCGAGGCGGGGGCACAGATACGCAGTATTTT. Full variable domain (rest looked up from reference TRBV5-1 and TRBJ2-3): KAGVTQTPRYLIKTRGQQVTLSCSPISGHRSVSWYQQTPGQGLQFLFEYFSETQRNKGNFPGRFSGRQFSNSRSEMNVSTLELGDSALYLCASSLRGGGTDTQYFGPGTRLTVL.

This rearrangement joins TRBV10-3 to TRBJ1-5; D remains ambiguous. The CDR3 length is 14 residues. Trimming shortened V by 4 bases and J by 4 bases, and 11 bases separated the two germline ends. CDR1 and CDR2 from the germline V gene are ENHRY and SYGVKD. CDR3 amino acids: CAISAGSRNQPQHF. The CDR3 DNA is TGTGCCATCAGTGCGGGCAGCCGAAATCAGCCCCAGCATTTT.

This chain connects TRBV11-2 to TRBJ2-2; tentative D call: TRBD1 (5 bases). Per the germline V gene, CDR1 is SGHAT and CDR2 is FQNNGV. V was trimmed by 3 bases and J by 4 bases, leaving 6 bases between them. This CDR3 has 13 amino acids. DNA for the CDR3: TGTGCCAGCAGCTTCCAGGGCACCGGGGAGCTGTTTTTT. Protein: CASSFQGTGELFF.

The V gene is TRBV5-4, the J gene TRBJ1-4, with 7 nucleotides matching TRBD1. The CDR3 spans 15 residues. Germline CDR1 is SGHNT and CDR2 is YYREEE (reference sequence). The V and J ends lost 4 bases and 0 bases, in that order; junction bases with no gene match: 3. The CDR3 here is CASSPQGATNEKLFF. For the CDR3, the DNA is TGTGCCAGCAGCCCCCAGGGGGCAACTAATGAAAAACTGTTTTTT.

This clone has only one observation. The genes are TRBV11-2 and TRBJ1-5; D possibly corresponds to TRBD1 (5 bases). Germline assignment: CDR1 SGHAT and CDR2 FQNNGV. V lost 5 bases and J lost 4, with 12 bases in between. The CDR3 is 14 amino acids. The CDR3 loop reads CASSLQAHNQPQHF. In DNA, the CDR3 is TGTGCCAGCAGCCTACAGGCACATAATCAGCCCCAGCATTTT.

The chain links TRBV19 to TRBJ1-1; 9 nucleotides agree with TRBD1. Germline trimming cut 3 bases from V and 1 base from J; bases unmatched to any gene: 9. The CDR3 sequence is 17 residues long. The germline gives CDR1 LNHDA, CDR2 SQIVND (reference sequence). Written as DNA, the CDR3 is TGTGCCAGTAGTATCCTAGGACAGGGGACCCCGAACACTGAAGCTTTCTTT. This gives the protein CASSILGQGTPNTEAFF.

This clone was found a few times. The V call is TRBV30, the J call TRBJ1-4, with 9 bases identical to TRBD1. This CDR3 comprises 15 residues. Unmatched junction bases numbered 6, after V lost 1 base and J lost 6 bases. The germline gives CDR1 GTSNPN, CDR2 SVGIG (reference sequence). The CDR3 here is CAWSAMTGGDEKLFF. CDR3 nucleotides: TGTGCCTGGAGTGCTATGACAGGGGGGGATGAAAAACTGTTTTTT.

The chain uses TRBV5-8 and TRBJ1-4; 9 bases are a match to TRBD1. Germline V gene data show CDR1 as SGHTS and CDR2 as YDEGEE. The V gene end was trimmed by 5 bases and the J gene end by 3 bases; junction bases not matched to a gene: 8. The CDR3 is 16 residues long. The CDR3 here is CASRYGQGTANEKLFF. CDR3 nucleotides: TGTGCCAGCAGATACGGACAGGGGACTGCTAATGAAAAACTGTTTTTT.

The rearrangement links TRBV5-6 to TRBJ2-3, with TRBD2 matching over 9 bases. Trimming removed 0 bases from V and 3 bases from J; junction bases left unmatched: 2. The CDR3 has 15 residues. Germline V gives CDR1 SGHDT, CDR2 YYEEEE. Written as DNA, the CDR3 is TGTGCCAGCAGCTTGGGCGGGAGGGATACAGATACGCAGTATTTT. Translating gives CASSLGGRDTDTQYF.

V gene TRBV19 combines with J gene TRBJ2-2, with 8 nucleotides matching TRBD1. Germline CDR1 reads LNHDA; CDR2 reads SQIVND (reference sequence). CDR3 length: 16 residues. With V trimmed by 7 bases and J by 0 bases, 7 bases remained unmatched. The CDR3 region is CASTPGGSANTGELFF. In nucleotides, the CDR3 is TGTGCCAGTACCCCAGGGGGCTCTGCGAACACCGGGGAGCTGTTTTTT.